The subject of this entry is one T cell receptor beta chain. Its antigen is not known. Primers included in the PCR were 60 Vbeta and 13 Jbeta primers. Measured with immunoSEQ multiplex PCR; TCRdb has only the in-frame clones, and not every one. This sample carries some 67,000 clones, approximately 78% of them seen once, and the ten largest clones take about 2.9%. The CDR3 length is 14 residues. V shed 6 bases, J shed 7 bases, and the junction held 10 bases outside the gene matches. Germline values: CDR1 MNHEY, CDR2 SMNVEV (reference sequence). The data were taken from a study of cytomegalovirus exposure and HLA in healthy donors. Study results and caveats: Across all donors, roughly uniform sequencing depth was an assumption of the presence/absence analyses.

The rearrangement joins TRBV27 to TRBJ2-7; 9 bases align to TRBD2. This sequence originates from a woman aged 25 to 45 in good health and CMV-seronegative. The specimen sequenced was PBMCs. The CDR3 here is CASSPAGGSAEQYF. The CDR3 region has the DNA TGTGCCAGCAGCCCAGCGGGGGGCTCAGCTGAGCAGTACTTC.